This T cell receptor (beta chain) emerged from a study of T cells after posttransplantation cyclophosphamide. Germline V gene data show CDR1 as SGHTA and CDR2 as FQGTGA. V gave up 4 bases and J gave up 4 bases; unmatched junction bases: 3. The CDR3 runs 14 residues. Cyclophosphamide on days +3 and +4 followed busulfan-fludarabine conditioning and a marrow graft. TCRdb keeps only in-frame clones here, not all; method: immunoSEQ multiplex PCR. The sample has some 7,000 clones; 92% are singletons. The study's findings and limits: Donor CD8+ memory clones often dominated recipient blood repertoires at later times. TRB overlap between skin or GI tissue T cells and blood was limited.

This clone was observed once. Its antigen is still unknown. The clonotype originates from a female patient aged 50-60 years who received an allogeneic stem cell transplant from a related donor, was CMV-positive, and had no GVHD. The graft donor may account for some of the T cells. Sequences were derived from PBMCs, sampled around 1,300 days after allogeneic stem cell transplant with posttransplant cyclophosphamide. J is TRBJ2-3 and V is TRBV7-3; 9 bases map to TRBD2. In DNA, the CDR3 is TGTGCCAGCAGCTCCCTAGCGGGATCAGATACGCAGTATTTT. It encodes CASSSLAGSDTQYF. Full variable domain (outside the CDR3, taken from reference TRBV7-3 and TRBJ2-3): GAGVSQTPSNKVTEKGKYVELRCDPISGHTALYWYRQSLGQGPEFLIYFQGTGAADDSGLPNDRFFAVRPEGSVSTLKIQRTERGDSAVYLCASSSLAGSDTQYFGPGTRLTVL.